The T cell receptor beta chain under discussion was sequenced for a study of blood T cells in healthy people across ages. This clonotype was counted between two and nine times. PCR was performed a second time for about 7 to 12 cycles using a sample-barcoded 5' primer and a J-beta primer mix. One entry per CDR3 protein, called by TCRdb with MiXCR from the 5' RACE reads. The sample consists of about 1.6 million distinct CDR3 sequences, approximately 32% of them appearing once. The specimen sequenced was blood. The sequence derives from a woman in her twenties or thirties in good health.

CDR3 coding DNA: TGTGCCAGCAGTGGCATGGGGTTTGGGGCCAACGTCCTGACTTTC. As protein: CASSGMGFGANVLTF. V is TRBV6-1 and J is TRBJ2-6; D call uncertain. V was shortened by 4 bases and J by 3 bases, with 10 bases between the two germline ends. The germline gives CDR1 MNHNS, CDR2 SASEGT. This CDR3 spans 15 amino acids.